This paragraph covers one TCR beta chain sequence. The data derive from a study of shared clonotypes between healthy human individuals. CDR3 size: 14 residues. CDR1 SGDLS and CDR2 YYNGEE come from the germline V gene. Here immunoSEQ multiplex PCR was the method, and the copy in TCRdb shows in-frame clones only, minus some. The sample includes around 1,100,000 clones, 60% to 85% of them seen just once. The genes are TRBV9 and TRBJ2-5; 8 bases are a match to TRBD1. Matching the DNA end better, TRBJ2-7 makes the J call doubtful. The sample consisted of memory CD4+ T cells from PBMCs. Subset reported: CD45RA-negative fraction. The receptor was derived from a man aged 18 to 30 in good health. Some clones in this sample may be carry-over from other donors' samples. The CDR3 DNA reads TGTGCCAGCAGCACACAGGGGGTACCCTACGAGCAGTACTTC. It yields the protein CASSTQGVPYEQYF.